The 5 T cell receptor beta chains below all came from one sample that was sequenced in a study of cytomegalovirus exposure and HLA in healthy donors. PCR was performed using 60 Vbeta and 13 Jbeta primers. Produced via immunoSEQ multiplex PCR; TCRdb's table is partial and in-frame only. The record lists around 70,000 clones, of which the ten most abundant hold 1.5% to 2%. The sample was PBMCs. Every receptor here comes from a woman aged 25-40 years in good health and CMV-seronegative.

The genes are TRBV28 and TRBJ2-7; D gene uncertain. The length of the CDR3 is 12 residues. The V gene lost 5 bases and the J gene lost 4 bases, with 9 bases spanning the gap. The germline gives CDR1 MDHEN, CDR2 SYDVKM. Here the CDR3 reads CASSIPGYEQYF. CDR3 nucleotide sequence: TGTGCCAGCAGTATTCCGGGTTACGAGCAGTACTTC.

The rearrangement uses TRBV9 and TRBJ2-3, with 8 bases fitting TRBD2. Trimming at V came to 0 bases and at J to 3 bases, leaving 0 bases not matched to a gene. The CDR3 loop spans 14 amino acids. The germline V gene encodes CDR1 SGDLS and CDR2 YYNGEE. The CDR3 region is CASSVGLATDTQYF. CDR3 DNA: TGTGCCAGCAGCGTAGGACTAGCGACAGATACGCAGTATTTT.

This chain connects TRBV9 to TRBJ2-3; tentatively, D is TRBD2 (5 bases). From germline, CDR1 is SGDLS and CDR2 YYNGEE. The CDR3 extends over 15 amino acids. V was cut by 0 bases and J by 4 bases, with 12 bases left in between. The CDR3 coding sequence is TGTGCCAGCAGCGTAGGAGGGTTCCAGCCAGATACGCAGTATTTT. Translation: CASSVGGFQPDTQYF.

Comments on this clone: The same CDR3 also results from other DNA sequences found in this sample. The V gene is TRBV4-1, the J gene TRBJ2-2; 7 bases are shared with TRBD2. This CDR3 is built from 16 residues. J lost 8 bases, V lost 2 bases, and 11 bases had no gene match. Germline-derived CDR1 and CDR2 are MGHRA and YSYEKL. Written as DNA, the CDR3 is TGCGCCAGCAGCCAATTAAGCGGGGTCCCTTTAGGGGAGCTGTTTTTT. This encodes CASSQLSGVPLGELFF.

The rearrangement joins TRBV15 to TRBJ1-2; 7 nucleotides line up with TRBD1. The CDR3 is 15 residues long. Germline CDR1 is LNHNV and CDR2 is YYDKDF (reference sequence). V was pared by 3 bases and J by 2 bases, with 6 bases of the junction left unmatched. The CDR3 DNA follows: TGTGCCACCAGCAGGACCGGGACAGCGAACTATGGCTACACCTTC. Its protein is CATSRTGTANYGYTF.